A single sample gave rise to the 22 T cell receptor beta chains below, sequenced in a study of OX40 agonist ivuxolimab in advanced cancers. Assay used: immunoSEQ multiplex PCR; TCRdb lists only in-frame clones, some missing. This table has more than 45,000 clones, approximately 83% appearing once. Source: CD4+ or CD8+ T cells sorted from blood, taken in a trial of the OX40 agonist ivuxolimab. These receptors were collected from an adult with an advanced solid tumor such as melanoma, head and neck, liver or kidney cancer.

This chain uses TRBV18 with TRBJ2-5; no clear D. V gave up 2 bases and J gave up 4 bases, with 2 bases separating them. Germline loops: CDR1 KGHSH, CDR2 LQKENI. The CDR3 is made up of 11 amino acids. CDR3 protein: CASSPGETQYF. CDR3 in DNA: TGTGCCAGCTCACCAGGAGAGACCCAGTACTTC.

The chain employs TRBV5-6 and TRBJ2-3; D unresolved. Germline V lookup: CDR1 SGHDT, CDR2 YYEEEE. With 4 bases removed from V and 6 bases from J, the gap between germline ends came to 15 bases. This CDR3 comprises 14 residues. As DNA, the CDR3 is TGTGCCAGCAGCGGTGACCTGACTCACGATACGCAGTATTTT. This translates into CASSGDLTHDTQYF.

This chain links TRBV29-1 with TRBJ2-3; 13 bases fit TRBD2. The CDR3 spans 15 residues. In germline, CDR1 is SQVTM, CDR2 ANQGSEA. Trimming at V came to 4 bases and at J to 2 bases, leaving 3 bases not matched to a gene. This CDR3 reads CSVVGTSGNTDTQYF. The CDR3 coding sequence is TGCAGCGTTGTAGGGACTAGCGGGAACACAGATACGCAGTATTTT.

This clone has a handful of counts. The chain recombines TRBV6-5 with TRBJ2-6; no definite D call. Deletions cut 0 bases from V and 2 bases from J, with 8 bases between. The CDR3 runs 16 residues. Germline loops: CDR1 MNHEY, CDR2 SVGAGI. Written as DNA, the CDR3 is TGTGCCAGCAGTTACTCGATGGCCCCTGGGGCCAACGTCCTGACTTTC. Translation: CASSYSMAPGANVLTF.

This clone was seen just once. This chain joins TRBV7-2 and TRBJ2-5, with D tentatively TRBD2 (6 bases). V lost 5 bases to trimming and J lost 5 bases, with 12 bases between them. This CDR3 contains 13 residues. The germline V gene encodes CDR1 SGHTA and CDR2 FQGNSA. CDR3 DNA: TGTGCCAGCAGCCGGGGGAAGGGGGAGACCCAGTACTTC. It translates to CASSRGKGETQYF.

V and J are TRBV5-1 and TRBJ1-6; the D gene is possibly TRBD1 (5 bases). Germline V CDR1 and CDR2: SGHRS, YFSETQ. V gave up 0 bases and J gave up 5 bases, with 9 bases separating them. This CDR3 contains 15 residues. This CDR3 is CASSLEGVDNSPLHF. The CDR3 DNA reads TGCGCCAGCAGCTTGGAAGGGGTAGATAATTCACCCCTCCACTTT.

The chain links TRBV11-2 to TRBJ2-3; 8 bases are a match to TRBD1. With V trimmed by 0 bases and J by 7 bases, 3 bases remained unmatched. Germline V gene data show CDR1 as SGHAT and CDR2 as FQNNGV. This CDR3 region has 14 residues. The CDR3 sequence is CASSLERTGNTQYF. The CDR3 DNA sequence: TGTGCCAGCAGCTTAGAACGGACAGGGAATACGCAGTATTTT.

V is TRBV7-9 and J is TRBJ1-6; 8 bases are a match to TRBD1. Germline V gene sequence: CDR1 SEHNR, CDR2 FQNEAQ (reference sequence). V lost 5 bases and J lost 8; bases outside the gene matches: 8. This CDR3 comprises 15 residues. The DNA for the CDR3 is TGTGCCAGCAGCCCCGGGACAGGCCGACATTCACCCCTCCACTTT. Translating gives CASSPGTGRHSPLHF.

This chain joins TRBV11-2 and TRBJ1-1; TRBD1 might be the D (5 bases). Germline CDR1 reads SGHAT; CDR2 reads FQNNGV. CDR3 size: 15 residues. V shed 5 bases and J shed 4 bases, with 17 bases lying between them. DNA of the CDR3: TGTGCCAGCAGCCGAGACGGGGCTGCGGGCACTGAAGCTTTCTTT. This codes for CASSRDGAAGTEAFF. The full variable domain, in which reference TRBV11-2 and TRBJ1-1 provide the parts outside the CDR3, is EAGVAQSPRYKIIEKRQSVAFWCNPISGHATLYWYQQILGQGPKLLIQFQNNGVVDDSQLPKDRFSAERLKGVDSTLKIQPAKLEDSAVYLCASSRDGAAGTEAFFGQGTRLTVV.

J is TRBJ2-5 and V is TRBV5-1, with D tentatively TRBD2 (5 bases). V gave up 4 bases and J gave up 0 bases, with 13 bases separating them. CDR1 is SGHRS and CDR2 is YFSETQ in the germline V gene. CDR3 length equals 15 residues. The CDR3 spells CASSVLGDNQETQYF. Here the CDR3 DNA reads TGCGCCAGCAGCGTCTTGGGAGACAACCAAGAGACCCAGTACTTC.

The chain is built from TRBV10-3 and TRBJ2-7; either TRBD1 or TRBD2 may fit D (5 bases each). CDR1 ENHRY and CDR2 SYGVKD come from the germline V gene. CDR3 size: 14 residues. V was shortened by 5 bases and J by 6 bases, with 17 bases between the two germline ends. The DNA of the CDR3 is TGTGCCATCAGTTCGGGACCCCGGCTCCCCGAGCAGTACTTC. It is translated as CAISSGPRLPEQYF.

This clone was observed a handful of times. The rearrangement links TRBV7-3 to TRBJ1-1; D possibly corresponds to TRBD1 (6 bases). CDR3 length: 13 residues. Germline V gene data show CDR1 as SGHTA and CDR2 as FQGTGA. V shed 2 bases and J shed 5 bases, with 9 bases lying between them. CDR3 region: CASSLQGSTEAFF. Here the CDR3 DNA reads TGTGCCAGCAGCTTACAGGGGAGTACTGAAGCTTTCTTT.

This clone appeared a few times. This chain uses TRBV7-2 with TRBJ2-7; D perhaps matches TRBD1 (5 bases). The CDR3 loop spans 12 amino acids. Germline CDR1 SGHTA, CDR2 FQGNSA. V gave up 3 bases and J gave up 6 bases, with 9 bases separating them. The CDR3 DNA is TGTGCCAGCAGCTTGGCAGGGTTCGAGCAGTACTTC. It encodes CASSLAGFEQYF.

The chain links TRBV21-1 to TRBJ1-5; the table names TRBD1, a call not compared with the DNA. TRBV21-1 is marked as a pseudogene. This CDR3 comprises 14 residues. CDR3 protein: CASRDRARTQPQHF. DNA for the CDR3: TGTGCCAGCAGGGACAGGGCTAGAACTCAGCCCCAGCATTTT.

CDR3 sequence: CASSRGQGGETQYF. The CDR3 DNA follows: TGTGCCAGCAGCCGGGGACAGGGTGGCGAGACCCAGTACTTC. J is TRBJ2-5 and V is TRBV16; TRBD1 matches at 9 bases. Germline V lookup: CDR1 KGHSY, CDR2 FQNENV. After removal of 4 bases from V and 5 bases from J, the junction contained 5 bases not matched to a gene. This CDR3 is 14 amino acids long.

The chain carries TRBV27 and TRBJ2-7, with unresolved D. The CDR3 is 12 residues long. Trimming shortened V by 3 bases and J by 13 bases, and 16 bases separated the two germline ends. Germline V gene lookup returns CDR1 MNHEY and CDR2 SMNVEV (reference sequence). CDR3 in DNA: TGTGCCAGCAGTTTTAAGGCAGAACCTCTTTACTTC. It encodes CASSFKAEPLYF.

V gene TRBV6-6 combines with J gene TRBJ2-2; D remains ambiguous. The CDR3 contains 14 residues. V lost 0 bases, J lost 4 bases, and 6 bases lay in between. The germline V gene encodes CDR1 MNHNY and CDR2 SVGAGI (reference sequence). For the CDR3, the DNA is TGTGCCAGCAGTTACTCGGATGTCACCGGGGAGCTGTTTTTT. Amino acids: CASSYSDVTGELFF.

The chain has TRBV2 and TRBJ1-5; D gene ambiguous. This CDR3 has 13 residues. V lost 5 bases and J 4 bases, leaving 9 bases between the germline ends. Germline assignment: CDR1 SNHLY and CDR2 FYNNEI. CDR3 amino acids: CASSWIYNQPQHF. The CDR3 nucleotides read TGTGCCAGCAGTTGGATCTATAATCAGCCCCAGCATTTT.

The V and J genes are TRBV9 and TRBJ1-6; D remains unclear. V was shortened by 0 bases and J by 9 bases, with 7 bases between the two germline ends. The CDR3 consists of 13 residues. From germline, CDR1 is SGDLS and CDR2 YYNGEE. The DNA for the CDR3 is TGTGCCAGCAGCGTAGAGGCGGCTTCACCCCTCCACTTT. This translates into CASSVEAASPLHF.

The CDR3 region is CASSQDFPNTGELFF. CDR3 coding DNA: TGCGCCAGCAGCCAAGATTTCCCGAACACCGGGGAGCTGTTTTTT. The J gene is TRBJ2-2, the V gene TRBV4-3; D not certain. The CDR3 totals 15 residues. V was clipped by 0 bases and J by 0 bases, with 5 bases between them. The V gene's germline CDR1 is LGHNA and CDR2 YSLEER.

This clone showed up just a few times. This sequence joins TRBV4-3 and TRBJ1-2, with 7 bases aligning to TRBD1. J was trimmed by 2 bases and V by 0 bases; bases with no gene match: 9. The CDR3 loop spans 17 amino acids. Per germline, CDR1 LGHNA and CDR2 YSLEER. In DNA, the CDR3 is TGCGCCAGCAGCCAAGATACCGGGACAGCCGAGAACTATGGCTACACCTTC. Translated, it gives CASSQDTGTAENYGYTF.

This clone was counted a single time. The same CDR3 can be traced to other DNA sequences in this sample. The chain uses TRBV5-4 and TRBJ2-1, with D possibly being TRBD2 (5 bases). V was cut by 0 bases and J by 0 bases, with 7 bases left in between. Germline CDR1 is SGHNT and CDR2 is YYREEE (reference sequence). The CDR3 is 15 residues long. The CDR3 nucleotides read TGTGCCAGCAGCTTGGGACTACTCTCCTACAATGAGCAGTTCTTC. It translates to CASSLGLLSYNEQFF.